This TCR beta chain was sequenced for a study of T cell repertoires in cytomegalovirus infection (dated by TCRdb to the late 2010s). As for the study more broadly: The peptide stimulations were aimed at well-studied HLA-B-restricted epitopes as well as recently identified HLA-C-restricted CMV epitopes, whose presentation resists viral immunomodulation. The HLA type of each donor mattered for the analysis, because public TCR beta signatures pointed to carriage of CMV infection along with the matching HLA type.

According to the study, the label for this sample's treatment or condition signals: in vitro stimulation with specific CMV peptide epitopes to enrich CMV-specific T cells. Instrument used: Illumina HiSeq 1500. Through fastp at Q25 and MiXCR, TCRdb rebuilt clones from the public reads, retaining in-frame beta chains. Every entry covers one CDR3 protein and lists the most common genes and DNA from its rows. The sample table contains approximately 1,000,000 distinct CDR3 sequences; only one count was recorded for 30% to 40% of them. Around an eighth of the sample is held by the ten biggest clonotypes. The research as a whole found: Carriers of CMV infection plus the relevant HLA type were discriminated by the cumulative frequency of public TCR beta family members in the study cohort and in an independent roughly 370-donor cohort. The ex vivo response was dominated by HLA-C-restricted CMV-specific TCR beta clonotypes, and the single most frequent clonotype in two of eight donors was supplied by these HLA-C-restricted clonotypes.

V is shortened by 7 bases, J by 1 base, and the region joining them spans 14 bases. The germline V gene yields LGHNT for CDR1 and FRNRAP for CDR2. The CDR3 numbers 14 residues from cysteine through phenylalanine. Kept here is only the CDR3 DNA, which spans 42 bases and is read in frame from base 1. Worth noting for this clonotype: This receptor's antigen is unknown. Base qualities are not recorded, but no much larger clone differs from it by a single base.

This TCR derives from a human donor in good health (CMV status not recorded). Some clones in this sample may be carry-over from other donors' samples. Sequencing used cultured CD8+ T cells from PBMCs, obtained from culture after CMV antigen stimulation. Recombination joined TRBV12-5 with TRBJ2-7; the D gene is unclear. The sequenced DNA: TGTGCTAGTGTCCCCGCCGGGTGGTCCTACGAGCAGTACTTC. The encoded protein is CASVPAGWSYEQYF. Reference TRBV12-5 and TRBJ2-7 genes cover what lies past the CDR3, so the full variable domain is DARVTQTPRHKVTEMGQEVTMRCQPILGHNTVFWYRQTMMQGLELLAYFRNRAPLDDSGMPKDRFSAEMPDATLATLKIQPSEPRDSAVYFCASVPAGWSYEQYFGPGTRLTVT.